The 12 T cell receptor beta chains in this list originate from one sample, sequenced in a study of neurological immune-mediated disorders. MiXCR was run by TCRdb on the 5' RACE reads, yielding one entry per CDR3 protein. The sample carries 55,000 to 65,000 distinct CDR3 sequences, approximately 12% recorded once. Specified time point: longitudinal time-point 1 (baseline). The sample taken for sequencing was PBMCs. The source is a male donor with HTLV-1-associated myelopathy (HAM/TSP).

This clonotype was detected many times. The chain uses TRBV5-1 and TRBJ2-2; 7 bases fit TRBD1. The CDR3 totals 14 residues. V lost 0 bases to trimming and J lost 6 bases; unmatched junction nucleotides: 2. In germline, CDR1 is SGHRS, CDR2 YFSETQ. The CDR3 region is CASSLAQGAGELFF. In DNA form, the CDR3 reads TGCGCCAGCAGCTTGGCCCAGGGGGCCGGGGAGCTGTTTTTT.

This clonotype turned up a few times. V gene TRBV19 combines with J gene TRBJ2-5; D is perhaps TRBD2 (6 bases). This CDR3 is built from 14 residues. The germline V gene encodes CDR1 LNHDA and CDR2 SQIVND (reference sequence). V lost 3 bases and J 3 bases, leaving 11 bases between the germline ends. For the CDR3, the DNA is TGTGCCAGTAGTATTAACCGGGGGAAAGAGACCCAGTACTTC. Translating it yields CASSINRGKETQYF. The full variable domain, completed using reference TRBV19 and TRBJ2-5, is DGGITQSPKYLFRKEGQNVTLSCEQNLNHDAMYWYRQDPGQGLRLIYYSQIVNDFQKGDIAEGYSVSREKKESFPLTVTSAQKNPTAFYLCASSINRGKETQYFGPGTRLLVL.

A few counts support this clonotype. The chain couples TRBV20-1 to TRBJ1-5; 9 positions match TRBD1. Trimming at V came to 3 bases and at J to 7 bases, leaving 7 bases not matched to a gene. Germline values: CDR1 DFQATT, CDR2 SNEGSKA (reference sequence). The CDR3 contains 14 residues. The CDR3 DNA follows: TGCAGTGCTAGGGGTGGGACAGGGCGGCAGCCCCAGCATTTT. It specifies CSARGGTGRQPQHF.

Comment on this clonotype: A read error is possible here, since a much larger clone lies one base away. CDR3 DNA: TGTGCCAGCGGTAAAGCCGGGACGGAACCCAATGAGCAGTTCTTC. This codes for CASGKAGTEPNEQFF. The chain is built from TRBV12-3 or TRBV12-4 and TRBJ2-1; the D gene could be TRBD1 or TRBD2 (5 bases each). V was clipped by 8 bases and J by 6 bases, with 20 bases between them. This CDR3 has 15 amino acids.

The table lists this clonotype with many counts. The chain couples TRBV6-5 to TRBJ2-5; TRBD2 might be the D (7 bases). The CDR3 length is 14 residues. Trimming cost V 2 bases and J 5 bases, with 12 bases left between them. Germline CDR1 and CDR2: MNHEY and SVGAGI. CDR3 sequence reads: CASSYGGAWETQYF. In nucleotides, the CDR3 is TGTGCCAGCAGTTACGGGGGGGCCTGGGAGACCCAGTACTTC.

This clonotype was observed many times. The junction departs from germline at one end; a sequencing error may be responsible. The chain recombines TRBV29-1 with TRBJ2-2; possible D gene TRBD2, 7 bases. The CDR3 spans 12 residues. CDR1 and CDR2 (germline): SQVTM, ANQGSEA. In nucleotides, the CDR3 is TGCAGCGCCACAAGGGGGGGCGGGCAGCTGTTTTTT. Translated, it gives CSATRGGGQLFF.

This clonotype was seen at least ten times. The gene calls are TRBV5-5 and TRBJ2-5, with D unresolved. Germline V lookup: CDR1 SGHKS, CDR2 YYEKEE (reference sequence). The CDR3 covers 16 residues. The germline V and J ends were trimmed by 6 bases and 0 bases, with 18 bases remaining between them. CDR3 sequence: CASIDPPRTDQETQYF. CDR3 bases: TGTGCCAGCATCGACCCGCCACGGACCGACCAAGAGACCCAGTACTTC.

This clonotype was counted many times. The chain combines TRBV6-5 with TRBJ2-3; 9 bases align to TRBD1. V lost 6 bases to trimming and J lost 7 bases; unmatched junction nucleotides: 11. CDR3 size: 15 residues. CDR1 MNHEY and CDR2 SVGAGI come from the germline V gene. This chain's CDR3 is CASSLSGQGGYTQYF. The CDR3 nucleotides are TGTGCCAGCAGCCTCTCGGGACAGGGTGGATATACGCAGTATTTT.

This clonotype has at least ten counts. The J gene is TRBJ2-4, the V gene TRBV7-8; possible D gene TRBD1, 5 bases. The germline V gene encodes CDR1 SGHVS and CDR2 FQNEAQ. This CDR3 comprises 15 residues. V was shortened by 5 bases and J by 4 bases, with 15 bases between the two germline ends. CDR3 loop: CASSPRQRGKNIQYF. The CDR3 DNA is TGTGCCAGCAGCCCGAGACAGCGCGGAAAAAACATTCAGTACTTC.

This clonotype has at least ten counts. The chain combines TRBV28 with TRBJ1-1; no clear D. The CDR3 spans 13 residues. V lost 6 bases to trimming and J lost 5 bases, with 13 bases between them. Germline-derived CDR1 and CDR2 are MDHEN and SYDVKM. The CDR3 bases are TGTGCCAGCAGGAGGTTGACTGGGACTGAAGCTTTCTTT. Its translation is CASRRLTGTEAFF.

This clonotype was observed at least ten times. The chain combines TRBV11-1 with TRBJ2-2, with D possibly being TRBD1 (6 bases). CDR3 length: 15 residues. V shed 4 bases and J shed 4 bases, with 13 bases lying between them. CDR1 and CDR2 from the germline V gene are SGHAT and FQDESV (reference sequence). CDR3 residues: CASSSYWDTTGELFF. CDR3 nucleotide sequence: TGTGCCAGCAGCTCTTATTGGGACACCACCGGGGAGCTGTTTTTT.

This clonotype was counted at least ten times. The chain couples TRBV10-1 to TRBJ1-1; D is unclear. V was trimmed by 3 bases and J by 1 base, leaving 9 bases between them. Per germline, CDR1 WNHNN and CDR2 SYGVQD (reference sequence). The CDR3 consists of 14 residues. The CDR3 region has the DNA TGCGCCAGCAGTGATTCACTGTCGAACACTGAAGCTTTCTTT. Translated, it gives CASSDSLSNTEAFF.